A selection of T cell receptor beta chains follows, all from one sample in a study of shared clonotypes between healthy human individuals. Only in-frame clones appear in the TCRdb table, and some are missing; sequencing was by immunoSEQ multiplex PCR. The sample holds about 820,000 clones; nearly 95% are singletons and the top ten take 24%. The specimen was naive CD8+ T cells sorted from blood. The receptors stem from a man aged 25 to 45 in good health. Both conserved end residues are part of each CDR3. D genes are given only for firm matches. Not all rows give a size; the values are once, few, many and, for expanded clones, a class.

V gene	J gene	D gene	clone size	CDR3 DNA	CDR3 protein
TRBV7-9	TRBJ2-2	-	-	TGTGCCAGCAGCCCGGGGAACACCGGGGAGCTGTTTTTT	CASSPGNTGELFF
TRBV19	TRBJ2-7	TRBD1	-	TGTGCCAGTAGCTATGATGGGGACAGGGGGTCCTACGAGCAGTACTTC	CASSYDGDRGSYEQYF
TRBV6-6	TRBJ2-5	-	-	TGTGCCAGCAGTTACTCCCGGGAATGGGGCAAAGAGACCCAGTACTTC	CASSYSREWGKETQYF
TRBV29-1	TRBJ2-1	TRBD2	once	TGCAGCGTTGATTTTGCGGGGGATCTCTACAATGAGCAGTTCTTC	CSVDFAGDLYNEQFF
TRBV7-8	TRBJ2-7	-	-	TGTGCCAGCAGCTTAGGCCAGGGAGGCGGCGAGCAGTACTTC	CASSLGQGGGEQYF
TRBV4-1	TRBJ2-7	-	-	TGCGCCAGCAGCCAAGTTGGGTACGAGCAGTACTTC	CASSQVGYEQYF
TRBV29-1	TRBJ2-1	-	-	TGCAGCGTTTCGGGGAAGTCCTACAATGAGCAGTTCTTC	CSVSGKSYNEQFF
TRBV11-2	TRBJ2-7	-	-	TGTGCCAGCAGCTTTGAGGGCGGGAACGAGCAGTACTTC	CASSFEGGNEQYF
TRBV15	TRBJ1-5	-	-	TGTGCCACCAGCAGAGGCGGGGACGGGAGATGGCCCCAGCATTTT	CATSRGGDGRWPQHF
TRBV7-2	TRBJ2-7	-	-	TGTGCCAGCAGCTTAATCCGGGGCCTTCTCGCCTACGAGCAGTACTTC	CASSLIRGLLAYEQYF
TRBV5-1	TRBJ2-7	-	-	TGCGCCAGCAGCGTAGGAGGGGCGGGGGAGCAGTACTTC	CASSVGGAGEQYF
TRBV19	TRBJ2-7	TRBD2	-	TGTGCCAGTAGTATAGGATGGGACTACTCCTACGAGCAGTACTTC	CASSIGWDYSYEQYF
TRBV11-2	TRBJ2-3	-	-	TGTGCCAGCAGCTCCCGGACGCACAAGGACACAGATACGCAGTATTTT	CASSSRTHKDTDTQYF
TRBV7-9	TRBJ1-4	-	-	TGTGCCAGCAGCTTAGAGACAGCCGCGGAAAAACTGTTTTTT	CASSLETAAEKLFF
TRBV9	TRBJ2-4	TRBD1	-	TGTGCCAGCAGCGCACCGACAGGGGCCAAAAACATTCAGTACTTC	CASSAPTGAKNIQYF
TRBV7-9	TRBJ2-7	-	-	TGTGCCAGCAGCTTAGTTTTAGGGGGGTACGAGCAGTACTTC	CASSLVLGGYEQYF
TRBV19	TRBJ1-1	-	once	TGTGCCAGTAGTACAGGCGTCGGGGGAAGACAGACTGAAGCTTTCTTT	CASSTGVGGRQTEAFF
TRBV25-1	TRBJ2-3	TRBD2	-	TGTGCCAGCAGTGAATATACAAGCGGGAGTTTTACAGATACGCAGTATTTT	CASSEYTSGSFTDTQYF
TRBV7-7	TRBJ2-1	TRBD2	-	TGTGCCAGCAGCTTAGCCCCCGGGACTAGCGGGTTTCAGTTCTTC	CASSLAPGTSGFQFF
TRBV29-1	TRBJ2-5	TRBD2	-	TGCAGCGTTGAAGTTCGGGGCGGGAGAAGAGAGACCCAGTACTTC	CSVEVRGGRRETQYF
TRBV5-3	TRBJ1-1	-	-	TGTGCCAGAAGCTTTCTAGGCGGACTCCTTACCTCGAACACTGAAGCTTTCTTT	CARSFLGGLLTSNTEAFF
TRBV9	TRBJ2-5	-	-	TGTGCCAGCAGCGGAGGGGCTAGCCCTCACCAGACCCAGTACTTC	CASSGGASPHQTQYF
TRBV10-3	TRBJ1-5	-	few	TGTGCCATCAGAGGGGAGAATCAGCCCCAGCATTTT	CAIRGENQPQHF
TRBV29-1	TRBJ2-7	TRBD1	once	TGCAGCGTTGGGACAGGGTCTATCTACGAGCAGTACTTC	CSVGTGSIYEQYF
TRBV4-1	TRBJ2-5	TRBD2	-	TGCGCCAGCAGCCAAAGATTCCTAGCGGAATTTCAAGAGACCCAGTACTTC	CASSQRFLAEFQETQYF
TRBV27	TRBJ2-3	-	-	TGTGCCAGCAAGACGAACAGGGCGGATACGCAGTATTTT	CASKTNRADTQYF